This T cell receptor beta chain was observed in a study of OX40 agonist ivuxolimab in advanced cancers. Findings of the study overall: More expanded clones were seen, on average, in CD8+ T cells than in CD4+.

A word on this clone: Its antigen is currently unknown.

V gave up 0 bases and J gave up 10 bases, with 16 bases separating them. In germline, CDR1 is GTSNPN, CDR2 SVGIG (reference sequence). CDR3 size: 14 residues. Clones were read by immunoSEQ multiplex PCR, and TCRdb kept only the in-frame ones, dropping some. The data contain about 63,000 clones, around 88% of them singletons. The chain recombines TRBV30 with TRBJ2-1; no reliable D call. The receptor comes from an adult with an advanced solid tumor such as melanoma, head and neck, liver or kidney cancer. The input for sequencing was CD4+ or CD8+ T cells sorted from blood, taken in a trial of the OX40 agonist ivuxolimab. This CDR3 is CAWSVLLSEMEQFF. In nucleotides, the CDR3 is TGTGCCTGGAGTGTACTTCTATCCGAAATGGAGCAGTTCTTC.